This note documents a single T cell receptor beta chain sequence. Its antigen is currently unknown. The data are from a study of cytomegalovirus exposure and HLA in healthy donors. Study results and limitations: It was 164 TCR beta chains that were listed as cytomegalovirus-associated. TCR sequences were mostly rare, though some public TCRs occurred in many donors.

Assay: immunoSEQ multiplex PCR; the TCRdb copy retains only in-frame clones and omits some. Of about 120,000 clones in the sample, roughly 86% are singletons; the top ten hold roughly 5.3%. The sample taken for sequencing was PBMCs. The TCR originated in a man aged 18 to 29 in good health and CMV-seronegative.

The CDR3 is CASSPLFRGGAQETQYF. Here the CDR3 DNA reads TGTGCCAGCAGCCCCTTATTTCGGGGGGGGGCCCAAGAGACCCAGTACTTC. This sequence joins TRBV7-8 and TRBJ2-5; 8 nucleotides line up with TRBD2. CDR3 size: 17 residues. V shed 5 bases, J shed 1 base, and the junction held 12 bases outside the gene matches. Germline V gives CDR1 SGHVS, CDR2 FQNEAQ.